This T cell receptor beta chain was documented in a study of blood T cell repertoires in COVID-19. Study background: Spain, Italy and the United States supplied samples that represented acute and convalescent COVID-19. PBMCs, B-cell-depleted T cells, or T cells provided the cDNA or gDNA that made up the material.

V was pared by 3 bases and J by 2 bases, with 7 bases of the junction left unmatched. The CDR3 consists of 16 residues. CDR1 SGHRS and CDR2 YFSETQ come from the germline V gene. In the authors' workflow: Amplifying reference gene primers gave estimates of nucleated cell counts. The repertoire was sequenced with immunoSEQ multiplex PCR; TCRdb's copy has only in-frame clones and lacks some. The V and J calls and clone size were taken over from that table, and D and trimming were inferred from the DNA. The top ten hold roughly 3.7% of the sample, which has about 41,000 clones, about 86% seen once. Seattle enrolled patients during active infection and tracked them longitudinally.

The gene calls are TRBV5-1 and TRBJ2-4; TRBD1 matches at 8 bases. This TCR was recovered from a man aged 35 to 55 with COVID-19, enrolled during active disease. Material for sequencing was peripheral blood. CDR3: CASSSDQGASKNIQYF. The CDR3, as DNA: TGCGCCAGCAGCTCGGACCAGGGGGCCTCCAAAAACATTCAGTACTTC.